These 24 T cell receptor beta chains were all obtained from the same sample, sequenced in a study of T cell responses to AZD1222 COVID-19 vaccine. Generated by immunoSEQ multiplex PCR, the TCRdb table keeps only in-frame clones and is missing some. The table records some 120,000 clones, approximately 85% of them present only once. The source material was peripheral blood, sampled on day 0 of MenACWY control vaccination. The receptors shown here come from an adult in good health.

The chain links TRBV5-4 to TRBJ1-2, with unresolved D. The germline CDR1 and CDR2 sequences are SGHNT and YYREEE (reference sequence). The CDR3 is made up of 15 amino acids. V was cut by 4 bases and J by 1 base, with 14 bases left in between. In DNA, the CDR3 is TGTGCCAGCAGCCTCGATCGGGCACGTAACTATGGCTACACCTTC. It translates to CASSLDRARNYGYTF.

V gene TRBV28 combines with J gene TRBJ2-5; weak D call: TRBD1 (7 bases). V was cut by 6 bases and J by 5 bases, with 19 bases left in between. From germline, CDR1 is MDHEN and CDR2 SYDVKM. The CDR3 runs 15 residues. For the CDR3, the DNA is TGTGCCAGCAGACCCGGCGGGACAGCAAGGGAGACCCAGTACTTC. Translated: CASRPGGTARETQYF.

This rearrangement joins TRBV13 to TRBJ2-7; TRBD1 agrees at 12 bases. J lost 7 bases, V lost 4 bases, and 11 bases had no gene match. The CDR3 is made up of 16 amino acids. Germline CDR1 PRHDT, CDR2 FYEKMQ (reference sequence). The DNA for the CDR3 is TGTGCCAGCAGCTCCCGGGACAGGGGGCTACGGGGTGAGCAGTACTTC. This codes for CASSSRDRGLRGEQYF.

The chain carries TRBV5-1 and TRBJ1-2; 10 positions match TRBD1. The CDR3 consists of 15 residues. Per the germline V gene, CDR1 is SGHRS and CDR2 is YFSETQ. V was pared by 5 bases and J by 0 bases, with 4 bases of the junction left unmatched. The CDR3 sequence is CASRIGQGANYGYTF. The CDR3 nucleotides are TGCGCCAGCAGGATCGGACAGGGGGCTAACTATGGCTACACCTTC.

This chain links TRBV6-5 with TRBJ2-1; the match to TRBD1 covers 8 bases. The CDR3 runs to 15 residues. The V and J ends lost 4 bases and 1 base, in that order; junction bases with no gene match: 3. Germline CDR1 MNHEY, CDR2 SVGAGI. CDR3 amino acids: CASSSGQGSYNEQFF. The CDR3, as DNA: TGTGCCAGCAGTTCTGGACAGGGATCCTACAATGAGCAGTTCTTC.

The V call is TRBV24-1, the J call TRBJ1-6; 8 bases are a match to TRBD1. Trimming took 11 bases from V and 3 from J; bases not matched to a gene: 8. The CDR3 is 15 residues long. Germline V gives CDR1 KGHDR, CDR2 SFDVKD. DNA of the CDR3: TGTGCCAGCTTGACGGACAGGGTCTATAATTCACCCCTCCACTTT. This sequence encodes CASLTDRVYNSPLHF.

The genes are TRBV7-2 and TRBJ2-5; D not resolved. Germline V CDR1 and CDR2: SGHTA, FQGNSA. The CDR3 is 14 amino acids. The germline V and J ends were trimmed by 3 bases and 4 bases, with 12 bases remaining between them. The CDR3 here is CASSFGSWRETQYF. As DNA, the CDR3 is TGTGCCAGCAGCTTCGGTTCCTGGAGAGAGACCCAGTACTTC.

The chain carries TRBV28 and TRBJ2-7; no definite D call. CDR1 and CDR2 (germline): MDHEN, SYDVKM. V was pared by 5 bases and J by 2 bases, with 16 bases between. The CDR3 contains 15 residues. The CDR3 nucleotides read TGTGCCAGCAGTACGTCCCGGAGCCGGACCTACGAGCAGTACTTC. This encodes CASSTSRSRTYEQYF.

This clone has only a few counts. The chain carries TRBV25-1 and TRBJ2-5; 12 nucleotides line up with TRBD1. The germline CDR1 and CDR2 sequences are MGHDK and SYGVNS. J was trimmed by 4 bases and V by 4 bases; bases with no gene match: 7. This CDR3 comprises 16 residues. The CDR3 DNA reads TGTGCCAGCAGTGGACCGGGACAGGGGGCCGGAGAGACCCAGTACTTC. Its protein product is CASSGPGQGAGETQYF.

For the CDR3, the DNA is TGTGCCACCAGCACAATTGCCCAGGACTTCTCCTACGAGCAGTACTTC. Amino acids: CATSTIAQDFSYEQYF. The V call is TRBV15, the J call TRBJ2-7; D perhaps matches TRBD2 (5 bases). The V end was cut by 4 bases, the J end by 0 bases, with 16 bases between. Germline CDR1 and CDR2: LNHNV and YYDKDF (reference sequence). There are 16 residues in the CDR3.

The gene calls are TRBV9 and TRBJ2-7; 7 bases align to TRBD2. V trimming: 0 bases; J trimming: 2 bases; junction bases outside the gene matches: 5. This CDR3 is built from 15 residues. The germline gives CDR1 SGDLS, CDR2 YYNGEE. This chain's CDR3 is CASSVAGGLPYEQYF. For the CDR3, the DNA is TGTGCCAGCAGCGTAGCCGGGGGGTTACCCTACGAGCAGTACTTC.

The V and J genes are TRBV2 and TRBJ2-6; no reliable D call. V shed 10 bases and J shed 7 bases, with 11 bases lying between them. This CDR3 comprises 12 residues. The germline V gene encodes CDR1 SNHLY and CDR2 FYNNEI. The CDR3 reads CATLTTANVLTF. CDR3 sequence (DNA): TGTGCCACACTGACAACCGCCAACGTCCTGACTTTC.

The chain uses TRBV7-2 and TRBJ1-3; D is perhaps TRBD1 (6 bases). Trimming left V 5 bases short and J 14 bases short, with 22 bases between. The germline V gene encodes CDR1 SGHTA and CDR2 FQGNSA. The CDR3 totals 14 residues. CDR3: CASSLPTLGGALYF. DNA for the CDR3: TGTGCCAGCAGCCTACCGACCCTAGGGGGGGCCCTATATTTT.

This clone was observed a handful of times. This rearrangement joins TRBV19 to TRBJ1-4; D is possibly TRBD1 (5 bases). V lost 3 bases to trimming and J lost 7 bases, with 12 bases between them. The CDR3 is 14 residues long. Germline V lookup: CDR1 LNHDA, CDR2 SQIVND (reference sequence). CDR3 in amino acids: CASSMRQRTEKLFF. DNA of the CDR3: TGTGCCAGTAGTATGCGACAGAGAACTGAAAAACTGTTTTTT.

The rearrangement joins TRBV5-5 to TRBJ2-5; D unresolved. Looked up from germline, CDR1 is SGHKS and CDR2 is YYEKEE (reference sequence). The CDR3 length is 14 residues. V was cut by 6 bases and J by 1 base, with 13 bases left in between. The CDR3 loop reads CASTLWAAQETQYF. CDR3 nucleotide sequence: TGTGCCAGCACCCTATGGGCAGCCCAAGAGACCCAGTACTTC.

This clone has only one observation. The chain is built from TRBV28 and TRBJ1-5, with TRBD1 as a possible D gene (6 bases). CDR3 size: 16 residues. CDR1 MDHEN and CDR2 SYDVKM come from the germline V gene. V was trimmed by 6 bases and J by 2 bases, leaving 17 bases between them. CDR3 nucleotides: TGTGCCAGCAGGAAAGAACCAGGGGCCGGCAATCAGCCCCAGCATTTT. This translates into CASRKEPGAGNQPQHF.

The chain combines TRBV12-3 or TRBV12-4 with TRBJ1-2; D perhaps matches TRBD1 (5 bases). This CDR3 comprises 12 residues. Trimming took off 5 bases at V and 4 bases at J, with 8 bases between the two ends. CDR3 amino acids: CASSRQGYGYTF. In nucleotides, the CDR3 is TGTGCCAGCAGTCGCCAGGGCTATGGCTACACCTTC.

CDR3 residues: CAPQGREQFF. In nucleotides, the CDR3 is TGTGCCCCCCAGGGTCGGGAGCAGTTCTTC. This chain links TRBV24-1 with TRBJ2-1; D is perhaps TRBD1 (5 bases). V was shortened by 12 bases and J by 10 bases, with 12 bases between the two germline ends. CDR3 length: 10 residues. Germline values: CDR1 KGHDR, CDR2 SFDVKD.

The chain links TRBV5-1 to TRBJ2-2, with D tentatively TRBD1 or TRBD2 (6 bases each). Trimming removed 4 bases at V and 2 bases at J, with 12 bases between. There are 15 residues in the CDR3. CDR1 SGHRS and CDR2 YFSETQ come from the germline V gene. The CDR3 DNA reads as TGCGCCAGCAGCCTCAAGGGGGGAAACACCGGGGAGCTGTTTTTT. As protein: CASSLKGGNTGELFF.

The chain recombines TRBV2 with TRBJ2-7, with D perhaps being TRBD1 or TRBD2 (5 bases each). This CDR3 is 13 amino acids long. Germline loops: CDR1 SNHLY, CDR2 FYNNEI. The V end lost 5 bases, the J end lost 4 bases, and 12 bases lay between the germline ends. Written as DNA, the CDR3 is TGTGCCAGCAGTTCTGACAGACTATACGAGCAGTACTTC. It yields the protein CASSSDRLYEQYF.

The chain is built from TRBV5-4 and TRBJ1-6, with 9 bases lining up with TRBD1. The germline CDR1 and CDR2 sequences are SGHNT and YYREEE (reference sequence). Trimming cost V 2 bases and J 7 bases; bases outside gene matches: 4. CDR3 length equals 15 residues. The DNA of the CDR3 is TGTGCCAGCAGCTTTACCGGGACAGGGAATTCACCCCTCCACTTT. This encodes CASSFTGTGNSPLHF.

The chain has TRBV11-2 and TRBJ1-4; D not resolved. Germline-derived CDR1 and CDR2 are SGHAT and FQNNGV. CDR3 length: 14 residues. Trimming cost V 5 bases and J 0 bases, with 7 bases left between them. In DNA, the CDR3 is TGTGCCAGCAGCCCGGATCCAACTAATGAAAAACTGTTTTTT. As protein: CASSPDPTNEKLFF.

The V gene is TRBV7-6, the J gene TRBJ2-7, with 9 bases fitting TRBD1. Germline CDR1 is SGHVS and CDR2 is FNYEAQ. This CDR3 contains 14 residues. With 1 base clipped from V and 5 bases from J, the junction kept 3 bases outside the gene matches. This CDR3 reads CASSLDDRGNEQYF. The CDR3 DNA reads as TGTGCCAGCAGCTTAGATGACAGGGGGAACGAGCAGTACTTC.

This clone has a single count. The rearrangement joins TRBV9 to TRBJ1-1, with a weak D call TRBD1 (6 bases). CDR3 size: 15 residues. V was trimmed by 3 bases and J by 5 bases, leaving 17 bases between them. CDR1 and CDR2 (germline): SGDLS, YYNGEE. CDR3 loop: CASSAQPQGRTEAFF. The CDR3 DNA sequence: TGTGCCAGCAGCGCCCAACCACAGGGTAGGACTGAAGCTTTCTTT.